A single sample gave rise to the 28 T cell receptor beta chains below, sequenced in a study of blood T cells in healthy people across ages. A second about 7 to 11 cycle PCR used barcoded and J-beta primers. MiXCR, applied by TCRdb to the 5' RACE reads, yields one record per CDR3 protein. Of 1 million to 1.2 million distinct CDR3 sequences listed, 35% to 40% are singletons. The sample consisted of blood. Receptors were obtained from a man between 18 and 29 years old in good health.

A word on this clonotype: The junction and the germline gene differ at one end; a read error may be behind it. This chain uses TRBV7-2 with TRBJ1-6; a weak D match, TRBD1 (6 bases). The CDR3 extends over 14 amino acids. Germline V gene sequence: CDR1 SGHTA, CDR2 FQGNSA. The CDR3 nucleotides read TGTGCCAGCAGCCAACAGGGATGGAATTCACTCCTCCACTTT. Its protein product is CASSQQGWNSLLHF.

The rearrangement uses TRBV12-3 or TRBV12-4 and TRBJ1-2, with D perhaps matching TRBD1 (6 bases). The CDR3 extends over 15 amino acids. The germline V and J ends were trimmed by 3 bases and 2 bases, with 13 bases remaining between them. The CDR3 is CASSFLGQGNYGYTF. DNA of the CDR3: TGTGCCAGCAGTTTCCTAGGGCAGGGGAACTATGGCTACACCTTC.

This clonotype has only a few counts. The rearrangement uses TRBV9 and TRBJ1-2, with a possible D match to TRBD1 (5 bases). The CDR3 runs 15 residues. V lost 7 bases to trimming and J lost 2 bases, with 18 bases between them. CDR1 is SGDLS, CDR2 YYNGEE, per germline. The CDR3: CASGPVTVRNYGYTF. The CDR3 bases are TGTGCCAGCGGACCTGTGACAGTTAGAAACTATGGCTACACCTTC.

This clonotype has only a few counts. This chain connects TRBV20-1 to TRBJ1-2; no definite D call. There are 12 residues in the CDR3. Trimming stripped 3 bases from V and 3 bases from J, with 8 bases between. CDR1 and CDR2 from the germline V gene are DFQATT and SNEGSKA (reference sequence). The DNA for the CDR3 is TGCAGTGCTAGCAAACCGGACTATGGCTACACCTTC. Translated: CSASKPDYGYTF.

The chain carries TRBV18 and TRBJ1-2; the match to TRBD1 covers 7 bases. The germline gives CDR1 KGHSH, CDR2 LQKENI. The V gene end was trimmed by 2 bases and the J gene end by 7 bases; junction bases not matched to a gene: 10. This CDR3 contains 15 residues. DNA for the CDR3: TGTGCCAGCTCACCAAGTACAGGGGCTATAGGTGGCTACACCTTC. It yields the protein CASSPSTGAIGGYTF. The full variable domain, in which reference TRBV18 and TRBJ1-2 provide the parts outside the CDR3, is NAGVMQNPRHLVRRRGQEARLRCSPMKGHSHVYWYRQLPEEGLKFMVYLQKENIIDESGMPKERFSAEFPKEGPSILRIQQVVRGDSAAYFCASSPSTGAIGGYTFGSGTRLTVV.

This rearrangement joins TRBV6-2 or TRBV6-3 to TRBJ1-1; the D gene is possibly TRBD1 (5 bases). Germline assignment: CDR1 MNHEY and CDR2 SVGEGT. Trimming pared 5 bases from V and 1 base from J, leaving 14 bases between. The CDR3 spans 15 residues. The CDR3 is CASSHHRFKNTEAFF. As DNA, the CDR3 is TGTGCCAGCAGTCACCACAGGTTCAAGAACACTGAAGCTTTCTTT.

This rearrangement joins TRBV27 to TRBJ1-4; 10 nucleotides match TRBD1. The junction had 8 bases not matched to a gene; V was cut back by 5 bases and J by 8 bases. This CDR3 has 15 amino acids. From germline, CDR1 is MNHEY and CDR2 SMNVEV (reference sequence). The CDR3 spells CASSQSDRGREKLFF. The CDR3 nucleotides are TGTGCCAGCAGTCAAAGTGACAGGGGGCGCGAAAAACTGTTTTTT.

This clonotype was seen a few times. In nucleotides, the CDR3 is TGTGCTAGTGGTTTGAATAGCAATCAGCCCCAGCATTTT. It specifies CASGLNSNQPQHF. The V gene is TRBV12-5, the J gene TRBJ1-5, with D unresolved. Germline assignment: CDR1 LGHNT and CDR2 FRNRAP. V was shortened by 2 bases and J by 0 bases, with 2 bases between the two germline ends. This CDR3 is built from 13 residues.

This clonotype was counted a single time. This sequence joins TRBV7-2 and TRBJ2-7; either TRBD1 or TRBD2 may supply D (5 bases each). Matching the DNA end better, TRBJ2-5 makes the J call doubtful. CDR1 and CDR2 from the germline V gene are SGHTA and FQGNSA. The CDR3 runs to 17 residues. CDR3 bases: TGTGCCAGCAGCTTGTTCCCCGGGGACGGGGTACAAGAGACCCAGTACTTC. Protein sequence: CASSLFPGDGVQETQYF.

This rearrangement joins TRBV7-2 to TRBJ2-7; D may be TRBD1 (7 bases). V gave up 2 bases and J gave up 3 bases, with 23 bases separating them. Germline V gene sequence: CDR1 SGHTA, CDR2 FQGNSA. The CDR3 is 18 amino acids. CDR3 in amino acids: CASSLRRPGDSRYYEQYF. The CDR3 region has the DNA TGTGCCAGCAGCTTACGGCGTCCGGGGGACAGCCGTTACTACGAGCAGTACTTC.

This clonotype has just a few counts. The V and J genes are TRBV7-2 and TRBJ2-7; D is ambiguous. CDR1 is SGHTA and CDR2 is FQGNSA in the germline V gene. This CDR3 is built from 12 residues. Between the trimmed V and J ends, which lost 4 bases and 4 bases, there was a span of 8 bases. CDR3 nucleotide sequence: TGTGCCAGCAGCTACCCCAGGTACGAGCAGTACTTC. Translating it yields CASSYPRYEQYF.

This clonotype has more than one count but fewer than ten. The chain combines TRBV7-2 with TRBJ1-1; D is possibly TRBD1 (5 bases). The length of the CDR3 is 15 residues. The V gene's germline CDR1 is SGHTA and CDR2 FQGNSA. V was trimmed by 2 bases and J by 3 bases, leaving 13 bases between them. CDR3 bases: TGTGCCAGCAGCTTAACGGCAGGGATGGACACTGAAGCTTTCTTT. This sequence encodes CASSLTAGMDTEAFF. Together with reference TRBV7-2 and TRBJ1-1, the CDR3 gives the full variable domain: GAGVSQSPSNKVTEKGKDVELRCDPISGHTALYWYRQSLGQGLEFLIYFQGNSAPDKSGLPSDRFSAERTGGSVSTLTIQRTQQEDSAVYLCASSLTAGMDTEAFFGQGTRLTVV.

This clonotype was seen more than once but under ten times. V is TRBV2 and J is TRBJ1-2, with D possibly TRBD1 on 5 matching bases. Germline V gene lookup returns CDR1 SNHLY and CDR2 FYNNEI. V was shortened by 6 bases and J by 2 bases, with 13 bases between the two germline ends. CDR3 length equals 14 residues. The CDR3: CASRGDTENYGYTF. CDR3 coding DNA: TGTGCCAGCAGAGGGGATACAGAAAACTATGGCTACACCTTC. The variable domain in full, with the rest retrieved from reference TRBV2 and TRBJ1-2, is EPEVTQTPSHQVTQMGQEVILRCVPISNHLYFYWYRQILGQKVEFLVSFYNNEISEKSEIFDDQFSVERPDGSNFTLKIRSTKLEDSAMYFCASRGDTENYGYTFGSGTRLTVV.

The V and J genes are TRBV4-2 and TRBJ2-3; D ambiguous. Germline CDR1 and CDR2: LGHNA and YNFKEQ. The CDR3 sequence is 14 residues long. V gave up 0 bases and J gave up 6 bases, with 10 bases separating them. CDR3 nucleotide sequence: TGTGCCAGCAGCCAAGATCCCCAATTGGATACGCAGTATTTT. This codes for CASSQDPQLDTQYF.

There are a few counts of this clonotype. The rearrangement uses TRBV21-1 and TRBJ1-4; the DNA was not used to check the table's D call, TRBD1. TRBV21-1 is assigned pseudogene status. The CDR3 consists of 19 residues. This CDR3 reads CASSKGWEHPPVANEKLFF. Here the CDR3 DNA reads TGTGCCAGCAGCAAGGGCTGGGAGCACCCCCCAGTTGCTAATGAAAAACTGTTTTTT.

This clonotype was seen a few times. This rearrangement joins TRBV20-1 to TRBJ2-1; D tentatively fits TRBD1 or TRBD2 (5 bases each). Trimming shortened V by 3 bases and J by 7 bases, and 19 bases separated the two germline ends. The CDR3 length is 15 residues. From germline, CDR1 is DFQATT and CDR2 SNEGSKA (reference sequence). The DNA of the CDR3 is TGCAGTGCTAGTCCCACTTCCTTGGGGGTGAATGAGCAGTTCTTC. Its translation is CSASPTSLGVNEQFF.

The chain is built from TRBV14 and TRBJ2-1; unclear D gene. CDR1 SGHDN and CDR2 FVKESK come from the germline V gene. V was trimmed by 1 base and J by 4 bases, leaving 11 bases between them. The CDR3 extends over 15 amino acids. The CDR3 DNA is TGTGCCAGCAGCCAAGGGGCAGGTCCTTACAATGAGCAGTTCTTC. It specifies CASSQGAGPYNEQFF.

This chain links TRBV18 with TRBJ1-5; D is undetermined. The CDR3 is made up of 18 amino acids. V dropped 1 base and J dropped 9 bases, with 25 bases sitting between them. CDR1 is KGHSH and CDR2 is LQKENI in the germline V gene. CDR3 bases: TGTGCCAGCTCACCACGACCTCGACACGACCTAATTTATCCGCCCCAGCATTTT. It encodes CASSPRPRHDLIYPPQHF.

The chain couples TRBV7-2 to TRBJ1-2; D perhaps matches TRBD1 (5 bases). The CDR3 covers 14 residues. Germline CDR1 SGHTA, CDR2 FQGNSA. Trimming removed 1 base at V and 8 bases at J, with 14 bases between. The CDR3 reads CASSLDVQGMGYTF. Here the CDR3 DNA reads TGTGCCAGCAGCTTAGATGTGCAGGGAATGGGCTACACCTTC.

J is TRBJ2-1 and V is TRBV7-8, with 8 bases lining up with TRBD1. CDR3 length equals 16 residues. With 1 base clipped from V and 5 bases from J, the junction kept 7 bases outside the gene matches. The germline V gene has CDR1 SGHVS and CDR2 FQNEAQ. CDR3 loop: CASSLGVARGHNEQFF. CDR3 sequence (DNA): TGTGCCAGCAGCTTAGGAGTTGCCAGGGGGCACAATGAGCAGTTCTTC.

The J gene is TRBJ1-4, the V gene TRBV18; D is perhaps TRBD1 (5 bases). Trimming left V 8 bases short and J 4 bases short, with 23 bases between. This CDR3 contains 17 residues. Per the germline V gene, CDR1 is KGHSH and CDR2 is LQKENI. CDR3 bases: TGTGCCAGCAGAAACCGGGACCCCCAGTATGATAATGAAAAACTGTTTTTT. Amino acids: CASRNRDPQYDNEKLFF.

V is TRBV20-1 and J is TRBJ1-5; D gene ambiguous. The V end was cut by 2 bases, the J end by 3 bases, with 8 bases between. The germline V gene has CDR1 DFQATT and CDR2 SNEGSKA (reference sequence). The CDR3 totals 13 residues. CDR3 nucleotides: TGCAGTGCTAGATTCGCGGACAATCAGCCCCAGCATTTT. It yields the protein CSARFADNQPQHF.

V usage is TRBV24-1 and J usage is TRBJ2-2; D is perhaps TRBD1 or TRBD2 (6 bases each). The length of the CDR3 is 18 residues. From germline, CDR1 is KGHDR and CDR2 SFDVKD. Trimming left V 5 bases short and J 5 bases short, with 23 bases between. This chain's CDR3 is CATSAPPPRGRSTGELFF. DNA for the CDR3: TGTGCCACCAGTGCCCCACCCCCGAGGGGGAGGTCAACCGGGGAGCTGTTTTTT.

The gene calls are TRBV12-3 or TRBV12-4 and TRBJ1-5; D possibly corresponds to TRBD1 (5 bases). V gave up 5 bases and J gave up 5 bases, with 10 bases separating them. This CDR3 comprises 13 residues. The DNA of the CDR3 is TGTGCCAGCAGTCGACAGTCAGATCAGCCCCAGCATTTT. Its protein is CASSRQSDQPQHF.

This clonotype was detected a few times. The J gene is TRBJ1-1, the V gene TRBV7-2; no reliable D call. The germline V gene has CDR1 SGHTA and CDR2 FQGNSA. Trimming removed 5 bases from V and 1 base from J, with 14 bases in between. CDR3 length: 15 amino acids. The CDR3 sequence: CASSSRPGENTEAFF. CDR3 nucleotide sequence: TGTGCCAGCAGCAGCCGACCTGGCGAGAACACTGAAGCTTTCTTT.

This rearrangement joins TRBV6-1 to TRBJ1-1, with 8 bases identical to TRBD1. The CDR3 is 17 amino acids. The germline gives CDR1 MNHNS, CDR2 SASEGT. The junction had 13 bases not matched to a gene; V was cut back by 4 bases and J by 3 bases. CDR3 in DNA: TGTGCCAGCAGTGTAATGGTCGGACAGGGTGGGGACACTGAAGCTTTCTTT. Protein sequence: CASSVMVGQGGDTEAFF.

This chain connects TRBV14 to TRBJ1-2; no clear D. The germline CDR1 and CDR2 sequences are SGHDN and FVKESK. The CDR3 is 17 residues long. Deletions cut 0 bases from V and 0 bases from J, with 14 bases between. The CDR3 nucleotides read TGTGCCAGCAGCCAAGAGGATGGAAACAGTCCTAACTATGGCTACACCTTC. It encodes CASSQEDGNSPNYGYTF.

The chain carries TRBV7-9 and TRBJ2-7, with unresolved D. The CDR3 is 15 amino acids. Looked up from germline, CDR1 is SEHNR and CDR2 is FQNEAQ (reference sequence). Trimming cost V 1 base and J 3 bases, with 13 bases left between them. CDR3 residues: CASSLGIGLGYEQYF. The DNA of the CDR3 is TGTGCCAGCAGCTTAGGTATCGGATTGGGCTACGAGCAGTACTTC.